One and the same sample provided the 4 T cell receptor beta chains below, sequenced in a study of OX40 agonist ivuxolimab in advanced cancers. Sequencing was performed with immunoSEQ multiplex PCR; in TCRdb, only in-frame clones are kept and a portion is missing. The repertoire consists of about 83,000 clones, with roughly nine tenths occurring once and the leading ten covering 8.4%. The sample here was CD4+ or CD8+ T cells sorted from blood, taken in a trial of the OX40 agonist ivuxolimab. These receptors originate from an adult with an advanced solid tumor such as melanoma, head and neck, liver or kidney cancer.

The gene calls are TRBV12-5 and TRBJ2-1; 8 positions agree with TRBD2. The CDR3 has 15 residues. V lost 6 bases, J lost 7 bases, and 11 bases stayed unmatched. Germline loops: CDR1 LGHNT, CDR2 FRNRAP. The DNA for the CDR3 is TGTGCTAGTGGCTCGGGATGGAGCGGGGGAAATGAGCAGTTCTTC. Translating it yields CASGSGWSGGNEQFF.

This chain connects TRBV19 to TRBJ1-5; D may be TRBD1 (5 bases). CDR3 size: 14 residues. Trimming stripped 1 base from V and 5 bases from J, with 9 bases between. Germline CDR1 reads LNHDA; CDR2 reads SQIVND (reference sequence). This chain's CDR3 is CASSIATVYQPQHF. CDR3 nucleotide sequence: TGTGCCAGTAGTATAGCGACAGTATATCAGCCCCAGCATTTT. The full variable domain, rest sourced from reference TRBV19 and TRBJ1-5, is DGGITQSPKYLFRKEGQNVTLSCEQNLNHDAMYWYRQDPGQGLRLIYYSQIVNDFQKGDIAEGYSVSREKKESFPLTVTSAQKNPTAFYLCASSIATVYQPQHFGDGTRLSIL.

The chain links TRBV19 to TRBJ1-5, with unresolved D. Germline lookup yields CDR1 LNHDA and CDR2 SQIVND (reference sequence). The CDR3 contains 17 residues. Trimming removed 1 base from V and 3 bases from J, with 16 bases in between. CDR3 DNA sequence: TGTGCCAGTAGTATAGCGCACCCAAGGGAATCCAATCAGCCCCAGCATTTT. Its protein is CASSIAHPRESNQPQHF.

The chain recombines TRBV6-6 with TRBJ1-1; D is unclear. Deletions cut 2 bases from V and 1 base from J, with 11 bases between. The CDR3 consists of 15 residues. From germline, CDR1 is MNHNY and CDR2 SVGAGI (reference sequence). CDR3 nucleotide sequence: TGTGCCAGCAGTTACCTCGCGGGGTCGAACACTGAAGCTTTCTTT. Translation: CASSYLAGSNTEAFF.